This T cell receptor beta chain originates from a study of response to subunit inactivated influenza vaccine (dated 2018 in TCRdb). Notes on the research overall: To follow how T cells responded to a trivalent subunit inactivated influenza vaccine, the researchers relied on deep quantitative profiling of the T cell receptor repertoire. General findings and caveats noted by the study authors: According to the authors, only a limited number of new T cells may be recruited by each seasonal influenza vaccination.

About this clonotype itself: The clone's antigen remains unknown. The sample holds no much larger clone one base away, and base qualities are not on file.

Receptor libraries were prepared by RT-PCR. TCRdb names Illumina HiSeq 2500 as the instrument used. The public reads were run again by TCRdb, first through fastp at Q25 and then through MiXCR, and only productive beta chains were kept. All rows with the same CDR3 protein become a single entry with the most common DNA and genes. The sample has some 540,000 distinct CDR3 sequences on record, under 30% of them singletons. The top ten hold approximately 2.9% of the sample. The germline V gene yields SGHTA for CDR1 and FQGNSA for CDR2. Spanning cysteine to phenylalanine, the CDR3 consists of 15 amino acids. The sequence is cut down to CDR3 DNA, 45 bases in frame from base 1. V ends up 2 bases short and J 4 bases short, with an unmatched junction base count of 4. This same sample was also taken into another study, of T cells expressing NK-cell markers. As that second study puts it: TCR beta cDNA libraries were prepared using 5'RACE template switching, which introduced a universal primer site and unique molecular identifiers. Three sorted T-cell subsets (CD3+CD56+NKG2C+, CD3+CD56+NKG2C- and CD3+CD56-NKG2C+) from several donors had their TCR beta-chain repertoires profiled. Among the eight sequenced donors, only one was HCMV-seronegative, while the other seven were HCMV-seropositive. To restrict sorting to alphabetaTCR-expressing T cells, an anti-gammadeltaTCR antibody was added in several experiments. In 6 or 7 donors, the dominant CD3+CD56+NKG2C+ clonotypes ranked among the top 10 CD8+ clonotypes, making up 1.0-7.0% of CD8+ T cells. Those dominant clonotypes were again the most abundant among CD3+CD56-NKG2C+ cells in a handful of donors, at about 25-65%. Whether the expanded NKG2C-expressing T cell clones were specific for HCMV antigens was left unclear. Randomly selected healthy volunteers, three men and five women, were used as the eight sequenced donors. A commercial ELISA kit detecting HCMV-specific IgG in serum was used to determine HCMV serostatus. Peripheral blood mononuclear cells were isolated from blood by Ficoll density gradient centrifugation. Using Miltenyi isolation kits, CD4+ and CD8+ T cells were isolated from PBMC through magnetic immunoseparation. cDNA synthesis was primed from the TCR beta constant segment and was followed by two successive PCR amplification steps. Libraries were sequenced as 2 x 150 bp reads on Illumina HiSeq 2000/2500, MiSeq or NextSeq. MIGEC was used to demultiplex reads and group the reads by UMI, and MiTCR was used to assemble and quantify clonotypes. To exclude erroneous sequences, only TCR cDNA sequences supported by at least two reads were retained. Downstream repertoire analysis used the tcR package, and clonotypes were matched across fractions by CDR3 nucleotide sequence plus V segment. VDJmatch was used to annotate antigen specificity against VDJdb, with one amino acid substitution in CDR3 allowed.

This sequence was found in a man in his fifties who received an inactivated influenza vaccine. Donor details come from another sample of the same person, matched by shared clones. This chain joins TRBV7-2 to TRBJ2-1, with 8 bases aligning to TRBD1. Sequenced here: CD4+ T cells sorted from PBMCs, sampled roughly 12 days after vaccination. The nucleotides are TGTGCCAGCAGCTTAATGGGACAGGTGTACAATGAGCAGTTCTTC. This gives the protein CASSLMGQVYNEQFF.